This TCR beta chain was sequenced during a study of blood T cell repertoires in COVID-19. The CDR3 length is 13 residues. V lost 4 bases and J lost 5; bases outside the gene matches: 4. The germline V gene has CDR1 SGHNT and CDR2 YYREEE (reference sequence). The protocol was immunoSEQ multiplex PCR, while the TCRdb copy is restricted to in-frame clones and leaves out a portion. The sample carries 150,000 to 200,000 clones, 80% recorded once. Sequenced material: PBMCs or T cells enriched from blood (not recorded which). The rearrangement joins TRBV5-4 to TRBJ2-7, with TRBD1 matching 9 bases. The source of this sequence is a man between 60 and 70 years old who had been exposed to COVID-19. CDR3 coding DNA: TGTGCCAGCAGCCCGGGACAGGGTAACGAGCAGTACTTC. Residues: CASSPGQGNEQYF.